A single sample is the source of the 5 T cell receptor beta chains below, sequenced in a study of blood T cell repertoires in COVID-19. Data came from immunoSEQ multiplex PCR; TCRdb stores just in-frame clones and leaves some out. The sample lists under 350,000 clones, roughly nine tenths occurring once. What was sequenced was peripheral blood. The receptors here all came from a man younger than 30 with active or convalescent COVID-19.

Points on this clone: Other DNA sequences within the sample encode an identical CDR3. The V gene is TRBV19, the J gene TRBJ1-5, with TRBD1 identical over 8 bases. After removal of 4 bases from V and 7 bases from J, the junction contained 3 bases not matched to a gene. Germline assignment: CDR1 LNHDA and CDR2 SQIVND (reference sequence). The CDR3 loop spans 13 amino acids. CDR3 loop: CASSTQGGQPQHF. Written as DNA, the CDR3 is TGTGCCAGTAGTACACAGGGGGGCCAGCCCCAGCATTTT.

This chain connects TRBV27 to TRBJ1-1, with a possible D match to TRBD1 (5 bases). In germline, CDR1 is MNHEY, CDR2 SMNVEV (reference sequence). The CDR3 loop spans 13 amino acids. Trimming pared 5 bases from V and 4 bases from J, leaving 11 bases between. The CDR3 region is CASSQGFGTEAFF. DNA of the CDR3: TGTGCCAGCAGTCAGGGTTTTGGCACTGAAGCTTTCTTT.

The chain has TRBV13 and TRBJ2-5; D may be TRBD2 (5 bases). The CDR3 contains 16 residues. Germline V lookup: CDR1 PRHDT, CDR2 FYEKMQ (reference sequence). Trimming left V 5 bases short and J 2 bases short, with 18 bases between. In DNA, the CDR3 is TGTGCCAGCAGCCAGGTCGTTGGGAGAGTTCAAGAGACCCAGTACTTC. As protein: CASSQVVGRVQETQYF.

This chain links TRBV30 with TRBJ1-6; 8 positions match TRBD1. Germline trimming cut 7 bases from V and 1 base from J; bases unmatched to any gene: 9. Germline CDR1 and CDR2: GTSNPN and SVGIG (reference sequence). The CDR3 has 16 residues. CDR3 protein: CAFTYTGGSYNSPLHF. In DNA form, the CDR3 reads TGTGCCTTCACGTACACAGGGGGTTCCTATAATTCACCCCTCCACTTT.

The table lists this clone with a count of one. The chain employs TRBV7-9 and TRBJ1-2; TRBD1 matches 8 bases. CDR3 length: 15 amino acids. J gave up 8 bases and V 0 bases, and 8 bases lay outside the gene matches. Germline V lookup: CDR1 SEHNR, CDR2 FQNEAQ (reference sequence). In DNA form, the CDR3 reads TGTGCCAGCAGCTTAGCACTAGGACAGGGTCACGGCTACACCTTC. Protein product: CASSLALGQGHGYTF.